These 8 T cell receptor beta chains originate from one sample sequenced in a study of CD8 T cells in ankylosing spondylitis. TCRdb re-analysed the 5' RACE reads in MiXCR, keeping a single row per CDR3 protein. The repertoire has 150,000 to 200,000 distinct CDR3 sequences, 13% of them found once; the top ten carry 9.5% to 12%. The sample was blood, either unsorted or a sorted T cell fraction (not recorded which). Receptor source: a female donor with ankylosing spondylitis or in good health (not recorded which).

The chain combines TRBV10-3 with TRBJ2-2, with a tentative D call TRBD1 (7 bases). Germline V lookup: CDR1 ENHRY, CDR2 SYGVKD. The CDR3 has 15 amino acids. Trimming removed 5 bases from V and 4 bases from J, with 14 bases in between. CDR3 nucleotide sequence: TGTGCCATCAGTTACCAGGGGGGAAGCACCGGGGAGCTGTTTTTT. This sequence encodes CAISYQGGSTGELFF.

This clonotype has a count of ten or more. The chain joins TRBV27 to TRBJ2-7; 8 nucleotides align to TRBD1. The CDR3 consists of 16 residues. Looked up from germline, CDR1 is MNHEY and CDR2 is SMNVEV (reference sequence). V shed 4 bases, J shed 2 bases, and the junction held 10 bases outside the gene matches. The CDR3 sequence is CASSSSTGDITYEQYF. The DNA of the CDR3 is TGTGCCAGCAGTTCCTCGACAGGGGACATCACCTACGAGCAGTACTTC.

This clonotype was counted ten times or more. The J gene is TRBJ2-5, the V gene TRBV5-1, with unresolved D. The CDR3 is 15 amino acids. From germline, CDR1 is SGHRS and CDR2 YFSETQ. V lost 0 bases, J lost 5 bases, and 14 bases lay in between. CDR3 DNA: TGCGCCAGCAGCTTGGGGAAAGGCGCGTCGGAGACCCAGTACTTC. Translated: CASSLGKGASETQYF.

In this sample, this clonotype turned up many times. The gene calls are TRBV5-1 and TRBJ1-5, with D hard to call. The CDR3 consists of 13 residues. The germline V gene encodes CDR1 SGHRS and CDR2 YFSETQ. V dropped 8 bases and J dropped 0 bases, with 9 bases sitting between them. The CDR3 bases are TGCGCCAGATTAGAAGATAGCAATCAGCCCCAGCATTTT. Its protein is CARLEDSNQPQHF.

The chain recombines TRBV5-5 with TRBJ1-1; D possibly corresponds to TRBD1 (5 bases). This CDR3 is built from 13 residues. The V end was cut by 3 bases, the J end by 0 bases, with 6 bases between. Germline V gives CDR1 SGHKS, CDR2 YYEKEE (reference sequence). The CDR3 region is CASSSDMNTEAFF. The DNA of the CDR3 is TGTGCCAGCAGCTCGGACATGAACACTGAAGCTTTCTTT.

Concerning this clonotype itself: One base away lies a much larger clone, so this may be a sequencing read error. The chain is built from TRBV20-1 and TRBJ2-1; D call uncertain. Germline loops: CDR1 DFQATT, CDR2 SNEGSKA (reference sequence). V lost 2 bases and J lost 12, with 17 bases in between. The CDR3 length is 13 residues. The CDR3 DNA reads TGCAGTGCTAGACCCGGGTGGCAGCATGGGCAGTTCTTC. Its protein product is CSARPGWQHGQFF.

This clonotype was found a few times. CDR3 sequence reads: CATQTTGANQPQHF. The DNA for the CDR3 is TGTGCCACCCAGACGACAGGGGCGAATCAGCCCCAGCATTTT. The rearrangement uses TRBV10-3 and TRBJ1-5; 8 positions match TRBD1. V shed 10 bases, J shed 4 bases, and the junction held 9 bases outside the gene matches. CDR3 length equals 14 residues. Germline V gene sequence: CDR1 ENHRY, CDR2 SYGVKD.

This clonotype was seen ten or more times. The gene calls are TRBV4-3 and TRBJ1-1, with D tentatively TRBD1 (6 bases). The CDR3 loop spans 15 amino acids. Trimming took 4 bases from V and 4 from J, leaving 16 bases between them. The germline V gene encodes CDR1 LGHNA and CDR2 YSLEER. CDR3 amino acids: CASSLLGGGGTEAFF. In DNA form, the CDR3 reads TGCGCCAGCAGCCTTCTGGGTGGGGGCGGCACTGAAGCTTTCTTT.